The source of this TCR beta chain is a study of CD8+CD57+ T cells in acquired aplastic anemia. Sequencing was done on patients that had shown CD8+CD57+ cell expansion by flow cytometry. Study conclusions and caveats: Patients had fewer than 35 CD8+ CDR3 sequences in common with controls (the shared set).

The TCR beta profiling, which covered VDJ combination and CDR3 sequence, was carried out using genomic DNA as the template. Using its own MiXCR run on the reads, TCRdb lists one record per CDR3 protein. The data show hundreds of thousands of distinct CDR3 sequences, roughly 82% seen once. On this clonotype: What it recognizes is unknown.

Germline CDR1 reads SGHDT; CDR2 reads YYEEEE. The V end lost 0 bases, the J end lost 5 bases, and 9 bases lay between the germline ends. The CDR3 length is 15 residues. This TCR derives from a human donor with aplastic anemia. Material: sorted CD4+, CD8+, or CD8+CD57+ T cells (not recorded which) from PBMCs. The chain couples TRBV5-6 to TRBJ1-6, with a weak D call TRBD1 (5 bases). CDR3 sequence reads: CASSLGRGDNSPLHF. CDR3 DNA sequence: TGTGCCAGCAGCTTGGGAAGGGGTGATAATTCACCCCTCCACTTT.